The entry below gives a single T cell receptor beta chain sequence along with its context. What it binds is unknown. At survey level, the immunoSEQ assay was run in its v3.0 version. Assay used: immunoSEQ multiplex PCR; TCRdb lists only in-frame clones, some missing. The sample records fewer than 30,000 clones, roughly 80% being singletons. Per individual, the PBMC samples numbered at least one pre-ART and at least two post-ART. The data are from a study of long-term antiretroviral therapy in people with HIV. Study findings and constraints: Whichever time point was examined, clones expanded before ART dominated the repertoire. Even long-term ART left TRB diversity below transplant donor controls, despite gains. HIV repertoires spanned tighter CDR3 length ranges than controls did.

V was pared by 5 bases and J by 7 bases, with 18 bases between. Germline CDR1 and CDR2: SGHDT and YYEEEE. This CDR3 is built from 15 residues. The sequence was obtained from a man in his thirties or forties with HIV. Sequencing used unsorted PBMCs, obtained 0.7 years before starting antiretroviral therapy. The rearrangement joins TRBV5-6 to TRBJ1-4; D gene uncertain. Written as DNA, the CDR3 is TGTGCCAGCAGTTACGAAAGGAGGCGCGGTGAAAAACTGTTTTTT. Protein product: CASSYERRRGEKLFF.